The clone carrying this T cell receptor (beta chain) was counted a few times. What it recognizes is unknown. This record belongs to a study of vaccination effects on CD4 cells after COVID-19. Study-level information: It was a median of 72 days after the second dose that post-vaccine samples were obtained. Study-wide results and limits: Among infection- and vaccine-induced clones, marked clonal contraction occurred late after vaccination.

Pools of viral peptides were used by the ViraFEST assay to expand antigen-specific CD4+ T cells ahead of sequencing. Cultured cells yielded isolated CD4+ T cells after 10 to 11 days. Two doses of either BNT162b2 or mRNA-1273 were given to each participant. Profiling relied on immunoSEQ multiplex PCR, and the TCRdb table lists in-frame clones only, not all of them. The sample has tens of thousands of clones, about 80% seen once. Sequencing used CD4+ T cells from PBMCs cultured with HCoV-229E spike peptides, obtained after COVID-19 vaccination. The clonotype originates from a human donor who received a COVID-19 vaccine.

The CDR3, as DNA: TGTGCCAGCAGTGAAGCGTATCTGCGGGCAGGCCTAAGGGATGGCTACACCTTC. The encoded protein is CASSEAYLRAGLRDGYTF. This chain connects TRBV6-1 to TRBJ1-2; D is uncertain. Germline V lookup: CDR1 MNHNS, CDR2 SASEGT. The length of the CDR3 is 18 residues. Trimming left V 0 bases short and J 6 bases short, with 23 bases between.